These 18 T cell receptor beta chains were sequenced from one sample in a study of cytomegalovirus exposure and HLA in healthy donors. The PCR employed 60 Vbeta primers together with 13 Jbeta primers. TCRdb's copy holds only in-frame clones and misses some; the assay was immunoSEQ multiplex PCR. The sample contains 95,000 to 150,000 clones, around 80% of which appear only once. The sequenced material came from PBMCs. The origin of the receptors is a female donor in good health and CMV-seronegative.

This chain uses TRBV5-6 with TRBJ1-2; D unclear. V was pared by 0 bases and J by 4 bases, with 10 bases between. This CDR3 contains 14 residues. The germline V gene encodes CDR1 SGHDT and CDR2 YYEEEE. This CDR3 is CASSLVRVSYGYTF. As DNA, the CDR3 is TGTGCCAGCAGCTTGGTGCGAGTGTCCTATGGCTACACCTTC.

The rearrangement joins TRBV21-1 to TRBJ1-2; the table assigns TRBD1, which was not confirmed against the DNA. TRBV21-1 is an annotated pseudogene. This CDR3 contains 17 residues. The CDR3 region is CASSFPHLTGGVGGYTF. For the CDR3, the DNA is TGTGCCAGCAGCTTCCCCCACCTGACAGGGGGAGTTGGAGGCTACACCTTC.

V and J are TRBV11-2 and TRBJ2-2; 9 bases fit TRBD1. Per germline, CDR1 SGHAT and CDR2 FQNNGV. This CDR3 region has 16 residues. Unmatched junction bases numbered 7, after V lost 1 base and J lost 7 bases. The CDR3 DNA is TGTGCCAGCAGCTTAGGTTGGGACAGGGCGGGCGGGGAGCTGTTTTTT. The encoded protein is CASSLGWDRAGGELFF.

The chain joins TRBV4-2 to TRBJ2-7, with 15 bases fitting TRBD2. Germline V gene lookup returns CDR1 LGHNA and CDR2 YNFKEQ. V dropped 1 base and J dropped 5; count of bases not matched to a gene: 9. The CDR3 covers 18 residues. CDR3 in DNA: TGTGCCAGCAGCCAAGGGCCGGGACTAGCGGGAGGTCTCCACGAGCAGTACTTC. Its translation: CASSQGPGLAGGLHEQYF.

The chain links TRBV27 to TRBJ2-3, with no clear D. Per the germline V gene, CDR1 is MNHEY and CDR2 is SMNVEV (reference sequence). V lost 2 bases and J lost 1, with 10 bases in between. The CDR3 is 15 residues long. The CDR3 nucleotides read TGTGCCAGCAGTTTAATCGCGGATGGCACAGATACGCAGTATTTT. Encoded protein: CASSLIADGTDTQYF.

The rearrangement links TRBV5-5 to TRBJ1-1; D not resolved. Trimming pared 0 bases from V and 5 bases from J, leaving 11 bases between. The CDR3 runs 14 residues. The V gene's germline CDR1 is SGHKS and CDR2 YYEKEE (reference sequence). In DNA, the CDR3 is TGTGCCAGCAGCTTGGGAAGGGCGGGAACTGAAGCTTTCTTT. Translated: CASSLGRAGTEAFF. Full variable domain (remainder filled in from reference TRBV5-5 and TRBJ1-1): DAGVTQSPTHLIKTRGQQVTLRCSPISGHKSVSWYQQVLGQGPQFIFQYYEKEERGRGNFPDRFSARQFPNYSSELNVNALLLGDSALYLCASSLGRAGTEAFFGQGTRLTVV.

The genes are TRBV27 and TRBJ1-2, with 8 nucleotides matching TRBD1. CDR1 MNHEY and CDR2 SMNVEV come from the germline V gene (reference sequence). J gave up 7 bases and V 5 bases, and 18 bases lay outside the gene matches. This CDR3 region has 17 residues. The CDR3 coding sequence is TGTGCCAGCAGTCCTACCCGGACAGGGCTCAGAAAGCGTGGCTACACCTTC. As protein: CASSPTRTGLRKRGYTF.

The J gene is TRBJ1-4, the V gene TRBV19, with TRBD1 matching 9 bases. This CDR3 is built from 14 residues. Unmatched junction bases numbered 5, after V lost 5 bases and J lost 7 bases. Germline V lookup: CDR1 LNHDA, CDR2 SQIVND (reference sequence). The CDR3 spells CASSLRQGVEKLFF. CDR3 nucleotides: TGTGCCAGTAGTCTGCGACAGGGGGTTGAAAAACTGTTTTTT.

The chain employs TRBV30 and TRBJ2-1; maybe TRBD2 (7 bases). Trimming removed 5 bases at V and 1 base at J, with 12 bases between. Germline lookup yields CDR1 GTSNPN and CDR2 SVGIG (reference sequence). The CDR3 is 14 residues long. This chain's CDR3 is CAWEQGGSYNEQFF. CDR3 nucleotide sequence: TGTGCCTGGGAACAGGGAGGGTCCTACAATGAGCAGTTCTTC.

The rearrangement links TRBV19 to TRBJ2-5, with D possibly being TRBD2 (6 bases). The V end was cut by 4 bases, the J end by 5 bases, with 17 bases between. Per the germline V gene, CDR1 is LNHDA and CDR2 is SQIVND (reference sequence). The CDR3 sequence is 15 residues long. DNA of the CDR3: TGTGCCAGTAGTACGGGGGTGTTAATGACGGAGACCCAGTACTTC. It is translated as CASSTGVLMTETQYF.

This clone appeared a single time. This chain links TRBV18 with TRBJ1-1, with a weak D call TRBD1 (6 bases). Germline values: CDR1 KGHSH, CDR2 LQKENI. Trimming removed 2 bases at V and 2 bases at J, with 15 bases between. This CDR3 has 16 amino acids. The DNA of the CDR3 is TGTGCCAGCTCACCAAATACTGGGGGCCTTAACACTGAAGCTTTCTTT. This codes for CASSPNTGGLNTEAFF.

CDR3 bases: TGTGCCAGCAGTAACCCGGGACTAGCGGATTACGAGCAGTACTTC. It yields the protein CASSNPGLADYEQYF. The chain joins TRBV6-1 to TRBJ2-7, with TRBD2 matching 11 bases. Germline V lookup: CDR1 MNHNS, CDR2 SASEGT. Trimming removed 5 bases from V and 4 bases from J; junction bases left unmatched: 7. CDR3 length: 15 amino acids.

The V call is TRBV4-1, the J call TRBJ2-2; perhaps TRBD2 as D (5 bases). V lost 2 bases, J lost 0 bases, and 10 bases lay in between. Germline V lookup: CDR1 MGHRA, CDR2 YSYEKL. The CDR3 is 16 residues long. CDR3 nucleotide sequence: TGCGCCAGCAGCCAACGGGATGTTACGAACACCGGGGAGCTGTTTTTT. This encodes CASSQRDVTNTGELFF.

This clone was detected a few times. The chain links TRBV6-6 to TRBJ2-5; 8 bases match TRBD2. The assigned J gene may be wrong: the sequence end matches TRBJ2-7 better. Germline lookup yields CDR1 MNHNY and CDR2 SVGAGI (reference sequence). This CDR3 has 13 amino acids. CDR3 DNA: TGTGCCATTGGGCGGGGGGCGGCCTACGAGCAGTACTTC. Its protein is CAIGRGAAYEQYF.

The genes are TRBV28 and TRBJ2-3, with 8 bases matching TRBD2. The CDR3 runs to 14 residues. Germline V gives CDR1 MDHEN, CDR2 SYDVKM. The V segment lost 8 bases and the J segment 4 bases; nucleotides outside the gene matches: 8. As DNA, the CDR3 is TGTGCCAGCCAAAGCGGGAGTGAGTCAGATACGCAGTATTTT. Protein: CASQSGSESDTQYF.

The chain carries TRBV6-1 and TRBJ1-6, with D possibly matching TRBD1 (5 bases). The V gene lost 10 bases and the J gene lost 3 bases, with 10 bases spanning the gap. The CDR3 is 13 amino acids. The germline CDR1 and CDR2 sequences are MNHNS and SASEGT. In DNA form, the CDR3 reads TGTGCCACCGGGGGGAACTATAATTCACCCCTCCACTTT. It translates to CATGGNYNSPLHF.

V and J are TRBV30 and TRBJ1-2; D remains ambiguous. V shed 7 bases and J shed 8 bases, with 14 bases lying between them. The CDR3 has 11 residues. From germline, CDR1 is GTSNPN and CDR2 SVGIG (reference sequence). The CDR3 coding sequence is TGTGCCTTGCGGGCCTCGGGGGGCTACACCTTC. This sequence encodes CALRASGGYTF.

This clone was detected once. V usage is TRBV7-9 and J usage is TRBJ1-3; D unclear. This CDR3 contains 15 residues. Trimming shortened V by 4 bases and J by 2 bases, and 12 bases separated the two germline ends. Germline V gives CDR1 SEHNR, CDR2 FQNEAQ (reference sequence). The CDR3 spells CASSSYGDPGNTIYF. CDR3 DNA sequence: TGTGCCAGCAGCTCTTACGGTGATCCTGGAAACACCATATATTTT.